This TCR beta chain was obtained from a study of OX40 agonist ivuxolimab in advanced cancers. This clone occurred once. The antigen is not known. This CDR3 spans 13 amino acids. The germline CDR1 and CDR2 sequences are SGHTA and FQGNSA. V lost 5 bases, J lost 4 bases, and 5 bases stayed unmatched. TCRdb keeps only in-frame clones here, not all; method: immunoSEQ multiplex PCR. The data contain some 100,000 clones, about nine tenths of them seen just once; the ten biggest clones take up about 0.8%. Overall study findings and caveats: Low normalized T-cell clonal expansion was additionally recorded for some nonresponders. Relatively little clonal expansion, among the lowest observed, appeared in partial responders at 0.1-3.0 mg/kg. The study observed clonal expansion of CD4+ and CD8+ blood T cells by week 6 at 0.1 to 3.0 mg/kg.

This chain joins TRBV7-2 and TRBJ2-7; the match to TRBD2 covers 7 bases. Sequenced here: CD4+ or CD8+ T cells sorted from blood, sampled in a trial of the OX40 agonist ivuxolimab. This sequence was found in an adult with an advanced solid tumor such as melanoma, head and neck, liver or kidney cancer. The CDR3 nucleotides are TGTGCCAGCAGCGCCGGGACTATTTACGAGCAGTACGTC. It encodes CASSAGTIYEQYV.